What follows are 12 T cell receptor beta chains derived from one specimen sequenced in a study of blood T cell repertoires in COVID-19. Data came from immunoSEQ multiplex PCR; TCRdb stores just in-frame clones and leaves some out. Altogether about 150,000 clones are present, 84% being singletons, with the ten largest covering less than 15%. Sequencing was done on a sample of peripheral blood. The receptors were sampled from a young man with active or convalescent COVID-19.

The CDR3 reads CASASGKGNTIYF. The DNA of the CDR3 is TGTGCCAGCGCCTCCGGGAAAGGAAACACCATATATTTT. This chain joins TRBV6-5 and TRBJ1-3; D gene unclear. Trimming shortened V by 8 bases and J by 4 bases, and 12 bases separated the two germline ends. Germline V gene sequence: CDR1 MNHEY, CDR2 SVGAGI. This CDR3 contains 13 residues.

This chain connects TRBV5-1 to TRBJ2-5, with D perhaps matching TRBD1 (6 bases). CDR1 and CDR2 from the germline V gene are SGHRS and YFSETQ. V was pared by 5 bases and J by 5 bases, with 13 bases between. This CDR3 comprises 13 residues. CDR3 amino acids: CASSDRLEETQYF. The CDR3 DNA follows: TGCGCCAGCAGTGACAGGTTAGAGGAGACCCAGTACTTC.

The V and J genes are TRBV6-2 or TRBV6-3 and TRBJ1-1, with D hard to call. Germline V CDR1 and CDR2: MNHEY, SVGEGT. The CDR3 loop spans 14 amino acids. V shed 5 bases and J shed 0 bases, with 10 bases lying between them. The DNA for the CDR3 is TGTGCCAGCAGTACCGGAGAGATGAACACTGAAGCTTTCTTT. This gives the protein CASSTGEMNTEAFF.

The chain is built from TRBV19 and TRBJ2-7; TRBD1 matches 8 bases. This CDR3 comprises 15 residues. Germline V gene data show CDR1 as LNHDA and CDR2 as SQIVND (reference sequence). V shed 1 base and J 0 bases; nucleotides not matched to a gene: 2. The CDR3 coding sequence is TGTGCCAGTAGTATAGGGACAGGGAGCTCCTACGAGCAGTACTTC. The encoded protein is CASSIGTGSSYEQYF.

This chain joins TRBV11-3 and TRBJ1-5, with 8 bases that match TRBD1. V lost 3 bases and J lost 1; bases outside the gene matches: 2. CDR1 and CDR2 from the germline V gene are SGHNT and YENEEA. The CDR3 spans 15 residues. The CDR3 DNA follows: TGTGCCAGCAGCTTCAACAGGGGGAGCAATCAGCCCCAGCATTTT. Protein sequence: CASSFNRGSNQPQHF.

The rearrangement uses TRBV24-1 and TRBJ2-3, with unresolved D. V lost 2 bases to trimming and J lost 0 bases, with 2 bases between them. Germline CDR1 is KGHDR and CDR2 is SFDVKD. The CDR3 totals 13 residues. CDR3 bases: TGTGCCACCAGTGATTCTAGCACAGATACGCAGTATTTT. Translation gives CATSDSSTDTQYF.

This chain connects TRBV27 to TRBJ1-2, with 8 bases fitting TRBD1. CDR3 length: 15 amino acids. The J segment lost 2 bases and the V segment lost 5 bases, leaving 7 bases of the junction unmatched. CDR1 is MNHEY, CDR2 SMNVEV, per germline (reference sequence). The CDR3 nucleotides read TGTGCCAGCAGTCCAATATGGACAGGGAACTATGGCTACACCTTC. This translates into CASSPIWTGNYGYTF.

The chain has TRBV2 and TRBJ1-1; D gene uncertain. The CDR3 is made up of 14 amino acids. Germline-derived CDR1 and CDR2 are SNHLY and FYNNEI. Trimming stripped 3 bases from V and 0 bases from J, with 8 bases between. The CDR3 sequence: CASSDPSMNTEAFF. CDR3 nucleotides: TGTGCCAGCAGTGACCCGAGTATGAACACTGAAGCTTTCTTT.

The chain recombines TRBV15 with TRBJ1-1; 7 bases line up with TRBD1. Germline V gene lookup returns CDR1 LNHNV and CDR2 YYDKDF (reference sequence). The CDR3 loop spans 13 amino acids. Germline trimming cut 5 bases from V and 5 bases from J; bases unmatched to any gene: 5. The CDR3 protein is CATSLSRGTEAFF. The CDR3 nucleotides read TGTGCCACCAGCCTCAGCAGGGGGACTGAAGCTTTCTTT.

This chain uses TRBV5-1 with TRBJ1-3, with 8 bases fitting TRBD1. This CDR3 comprises 14 residues. V gave up 4 bases and J gave up 8 bases; unmatched junction bases: 8. Germline lookup yields CDR1 SGHRS and CDR2 YFSETQ. CDR3 nucleotide sequence: TGCGCCAGCAGCCTTAACGGACAGGGAGACACCATATATTTT. This sequence encodes CASSLNGQGDTIYF.

This chain uses TRBV5-3 with TRBJ2-1, with 8 positions matching TRBD2. TRBV5-3 is classed as an ORF, of uncertain function. After removal of 4 bases from V and 6 bases from J, the junction contained 12 bases not matched to a gene. The CDR3 length is 16 residues. The CDR3 DNA sequence: TGTGCCAGAAGCCCATCCGGGACTAGTTTTGCCAATGAGCAGTTCTTC. Residues: CARSPSGTSFANEQFF.

The rearrangement links TRBV5-1 to TRBJ2-2; D not certain. This CDR3 has 16 residues. V was clipped by 0 bases and J by 2 bases, with 11 bases between them. Germline V lookup: CDR1 SGHRS, CDR2 YFSETQ. Written as DNA, the CDR3 is TGCGCCAGCAGCTTGGCTCCAGGTCTTAACACCGGGGAGCTGTTTTTT. Protein: CASSLAPGLNTGELFF.